This T cell receptor beta chain came from a study of T cell changes during pregnancy in multiple sclerosis. Trimming stripped 10 bases from V and 1 base from J, with 21 bases between. Germline CDR1 and CDR2: SGHAT and FQNNGV. The CDR3 is 16 residues long. Produced via immunoSEQ multiplex PCR; TCRdb's table is partial and in-frame only. In the table there are 85,000 to 100,000 clones, 85% to 95% of which are singletons. The starting material was peripheral blood, obtained before pregnancy. The chain has TRBV11-2 and TRBJ2-3; a weak D match, TRBD1 (5 bases). The clonotype comes from a female donor with multiple sclerosis, enrolled in a pregnancy study. CDR3 amino acids: CATSPASGARTDTQYF. The CDR3 DNA reads as TGTGCCACTTCTCCGGCCAGTGGGGCCCGCACAGATACGCAGTATTTT.